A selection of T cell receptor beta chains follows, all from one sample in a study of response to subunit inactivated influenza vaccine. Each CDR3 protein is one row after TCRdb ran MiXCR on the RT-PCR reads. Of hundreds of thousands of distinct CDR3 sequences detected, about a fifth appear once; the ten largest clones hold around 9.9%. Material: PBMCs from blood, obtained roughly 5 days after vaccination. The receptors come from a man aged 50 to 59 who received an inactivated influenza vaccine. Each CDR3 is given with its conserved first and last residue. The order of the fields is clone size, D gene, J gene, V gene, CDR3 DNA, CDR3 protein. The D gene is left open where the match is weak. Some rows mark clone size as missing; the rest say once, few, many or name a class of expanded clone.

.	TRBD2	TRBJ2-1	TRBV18	TGTGCCAGCTCACCCACATTAAGGACTAGCGGTTACAATGAGCAGTTCTTC	CASSPTLRTSGYNEQFF
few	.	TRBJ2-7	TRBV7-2	TGTGCCAGCAGTAGACCCGGGTTAGGCTACGAGCAGTACTTC	CASSRPGLGYEQYF
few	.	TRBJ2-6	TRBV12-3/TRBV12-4	TGTGCCAGCAGTCGCCGACTGTGGGGGGCCAACGTCCTGACTTTC	CASSRRLWGANVLTF
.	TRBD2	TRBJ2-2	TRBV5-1	TGCGCCAGCAGCTTGGCCCTAGCGGGGACCGGGGAGCTGTTTTTT	CASSLALAGTGELFF
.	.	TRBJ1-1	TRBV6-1	TGTGCCAGCACAGCCGCCCCTCCGGGCACTGAAGCTTTCTTT	CASTAAPPGTEAFF
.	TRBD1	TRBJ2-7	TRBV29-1	TGCAGCGTTGATGCGGGACAGGGAGACGAGCAGTACTTC	CSVDAGQGDEQYF
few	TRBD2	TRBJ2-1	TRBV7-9	TGTGCCAGCAACCACGTTAGCGGGAGGTCGAATGAGCAGTTCTTC	CASNHVSGRSNEQFF
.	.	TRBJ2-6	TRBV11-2	TGTGCCAGCAGCACCAGACTAGTCTCCGTCAGTGCTGGGGCCAACGTCCTGACTTTC	CASSTRLVSVSAGANVLTF
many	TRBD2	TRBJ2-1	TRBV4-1	TGCGCCAGCAGCCAACACGGGACTAGCGGGGGGGGGACCTACAATGAGCAGTTCTTC	CASSQHGTSGGGTYNEQFF
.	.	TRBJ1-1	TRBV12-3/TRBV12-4	TGTGCCAGCAGTCCCCCTCGGGGAGTACGGAACACTGAAGCTTTCTTT	CASSPPRGVRNTEAFF
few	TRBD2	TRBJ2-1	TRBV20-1	TGCAGTGCTAGAGATCGACTAGCGGGGGGGTTTGAGCAGTTCTTC	CSARDRLAGGFEQFF
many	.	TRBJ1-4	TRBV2	TGTGCCAGCCGTAAACAGGGCGAAAAACTGTTTTTT	CASRKQGEKLFF
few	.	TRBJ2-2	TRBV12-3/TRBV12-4	TGTGCCAGCAGTTTGGGGGCAGGGCGAGCCGGGGAGCTGTTTTTT	CASSLGAGRAGELFF
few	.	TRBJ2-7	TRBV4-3	TGCGCCAGCAGCCAGGCTCCGGAGGGTACCTACGAGCAGTACTTC	CASSQAPEGTYEQYF
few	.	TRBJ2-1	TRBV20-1	TGCAGTGCAATTTGGGATTTGGAGCAGTTCTTC	CSAIWDLEQFF
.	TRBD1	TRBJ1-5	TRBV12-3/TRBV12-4	TGTGCCAGCAGTTTAGCGGGACAGAATCAGCCCCAGCATTTT	CASSLAGQNQPQHF
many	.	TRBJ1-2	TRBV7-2	TGTGCCAGCAGCGCCCGCAGCAGCTCCTATGGCTACACCTTC	CASSARSSSYGYTF
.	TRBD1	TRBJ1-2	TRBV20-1	TGCAGTGCTAGCCCCCTCCCGGGACAGGACGTTAACTATGGCTACACCTTC	CSASPLPGQDVNYGYTF
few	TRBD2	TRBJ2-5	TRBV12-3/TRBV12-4	TGTGCCTCAACTCCTAGCGGGAGTTCTGAGACCCAGTACTTC	CASTPSGSSETQYF
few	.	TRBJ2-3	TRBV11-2	TGTGCCAGCAGCCCATACCCAGCTAGCACAGATACGCAGTATTTT	CASSPYPASTDTQYF
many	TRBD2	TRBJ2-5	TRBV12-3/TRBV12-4	TGTGCCAGCAGTCCGCCGGGACTAGGAGGAGAGACCCAGTACTTC	CASSPPGLGGETQYF
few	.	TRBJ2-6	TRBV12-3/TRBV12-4	TGTGCCGGTTCCGATACTGGCAGGGGTTTATTCTCTGGGGCCAACGTCCTGACTTTC	CAGSDTGRGLFSGANVLTF
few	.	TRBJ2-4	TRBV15	TGTGCCACCAGCATCCCCAGGGGACACATTCAGTACTTC	CATSIPRGHIQYF
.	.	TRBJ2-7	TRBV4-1	TGCGCCAGCAGCCAAGGGGACGAAATCTACGAGCAGTACTTC	CASSQGDEIYEQYF
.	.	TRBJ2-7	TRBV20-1	TGCAGTGCTAGAGATGGGCAGGGCTACTACGAGCAGTACTTC	CSARDGQGYYEQYF
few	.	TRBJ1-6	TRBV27	TGTGCCAGCAGTTTTGTGCGGAATAATTCACCCCTCCACTTT	CASSFVRNNSPLHF
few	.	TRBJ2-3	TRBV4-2	TGTGCCAGCAGCCAAGTAGGGCCGACGGTTCCGTATTTT	CASSQVGPTVPYF